The 8 T cell receptor beta chains below all came from one sample that was sequenced in a study of T cells in Graves' hyperthyroidism and ophthalmopathy. Amplification of TCR beta CDR3 regions was performed using RNA transcripts as template. The primer set for the first-round RT-PCR of the TCR CDR3 was HTBI. TCRdb recomputed calls from the multiplex PCR reads with MiXCR, one row per CDR3 protein. The table lists around 300,000 distinct CDR3 sequences, over 11% of them singletons, with approximately 23% in the top ten. Sequenced: blood. These TCRs come from a woman aged 25 to 39 with Graves' hyperthyroidism.

This chain links TRBV7-2 with TRBJ2-2; D remains unclear. The CDR3 sequence is 18 residues long. Germline V gene data show CDR1 as SGHTA and CDR2 as FQGNSA. V lost 2 bases to trimming and J lost 0 bases, with 16 bases between them. The CDR3 region is CASSLPPLSSSNTGELFF. Here the CDR3 DNA reads TGTGCCAGCAGCTTACCCCCCCTTAGCTCCTCGAACACCGGGGAGCTGTTTTTT.

This chain uses TRBV5-1 with TRBJ2-5; TRBD1 matches at 8 bases. Germline loops: CDR1 SGHRS, CDR2 YFSETQ. The V segment lost 2 bases and the J segment 5 bases; nucleotides outside the gene matches: 11. The length of the CDR3 is 16 residues. The CDR3 nucleotides read TGCGCCAGCAGCTTAAGGACAGGGCGCGCGGGTGAGACCCAGTACTTC. It yields the protein CASSLRTGRAGETQYF. The entire variable domain, with the rest obtained from reference TRBV5-1 and TRBJ2-5, is as follows: KAGVTQTPRYLIKTRGQQVTLSCSPISGHRSVSWYQQTPGQGLQFLFEYFSETQRNKGNFPGRFSGRQFSNSRSEMNVSTLELGDSALYLCASSLRTGRAGETQYFGPGTRLLVL.

The chain links TRBV20-1 to TRBJ2-1; D gene unclear. CDR1 and CDR2 (germline): DFQATT, SNEGSKA (reference sequence). The V and J ends lost 0 bases and 6 bases respectively, with 9 bases between them. CDR3 length: 13 residues. DNA of the CDR3: TGCAGTGCTAGAGATTCGAACCGCAATGAGCAGTTCTTC. This translates into CSARDSNRNEQFF.

V usage is TRBV4-3 and J usage is TRBJ2-7; D possibly corresponds to TRBD2 (5 bases). The CDR3 contains 17 residues. V was trimmed by 0 bases and J by 2 bases, leaving 17 bases between them. CDR1 LGHNA and CDR2 YSLEER come from the germline V gene. DNA for the CDR3: TGCGCCAGCAGCCAAGAAGGCTTCGGGCGGGCCACCTACGAGCAGTACTTC. Protein sequence: CASSQEGFGRATYEQYF.

This clonotype was seen ten or more times. The gene calls are TRBV6-1 and TRBJ1-2; 8 nucleotides agree with TRBD1. V was pared by 7 bases and J by 8 bases, with 9 bases of the junction left unmatched. The CDR3 runs 13 residues. The germline CDR1 and CDR2 sequences are MNHNS and SASEGT. The CDR3 reads CASTRRDRRGYTF. CDR3 coding DNA: TGTGCCAGCACTCGCCGGGACAGGCGGGGCTACACCTTC.

This clonotype was recorded at least ten times. The gene calls are TRBV15 and TRBJ1-5; D call uncertain. Trimming removed 7 bases at V and 3 bases at J, with 10 bases between. Germline CDR1 and CDR2: LNHNV and YYDKDF (reference sequence). The CDR3 covers 13 residues. CDR3 loop: CATTVVPNQPQHF. For the CDR3, the DNA is TGTGCCACCACGGTGGTTCCCAATCAGCCCCAGCATTTT.

The chain links TRBV3-1 to TRBJ2-7; D gene uncertain. CDR3 length: 16 residues. Germline V CDR1 and CDR2: LGHDT, YNNKEL (reference sequence). V was trimmed by 3 bases and J by 5 bases, leaving 20 bases between them. The CDR3 protein is CASSHTLYRPIHEQYF. The CDR3 DNA sequence: TGTGCCAGCAGCCATACGCTCTATCGGCCCATTCACGAGCAGTACTTC.

This clonotype was observed a few times. V and J are TRBV20-1 and TRBJ2-7; tentative D call: TRBD2 (6 bases). V was shortened by 1 base and J by 5 bases, with 12 bases between the two germline ends. CDR3 length: 13 amino acids. Germline V gene lookup returns CDR1 DFQATT and CDR2 SNEGSKA (reference sequence). CDR3 nucleotide sequence: TGCAGTGCTAGAGGACTAGACACGCACGAGCAGTACTTC. Translation gives CSARGLDTHEQYF.